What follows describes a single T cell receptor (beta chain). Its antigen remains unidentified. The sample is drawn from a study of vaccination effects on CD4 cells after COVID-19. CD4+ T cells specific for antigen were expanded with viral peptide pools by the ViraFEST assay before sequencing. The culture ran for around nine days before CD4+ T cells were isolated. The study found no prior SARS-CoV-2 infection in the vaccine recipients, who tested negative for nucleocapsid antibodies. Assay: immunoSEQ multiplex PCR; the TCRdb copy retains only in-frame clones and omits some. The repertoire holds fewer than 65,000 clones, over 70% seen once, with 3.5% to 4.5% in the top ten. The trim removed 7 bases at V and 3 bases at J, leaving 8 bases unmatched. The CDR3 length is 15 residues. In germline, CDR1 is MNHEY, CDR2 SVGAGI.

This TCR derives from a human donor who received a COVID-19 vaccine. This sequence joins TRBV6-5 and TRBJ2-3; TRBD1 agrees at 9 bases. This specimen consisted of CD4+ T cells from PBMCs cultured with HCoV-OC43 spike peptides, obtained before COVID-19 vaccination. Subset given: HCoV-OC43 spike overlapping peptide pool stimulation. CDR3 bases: TGTGCCAGCAACCCACAGGGGGCTTCGACAGATACGCAGTATTTT. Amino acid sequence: CASNPQGASTDTQYF.